Shown below are 21 T cell receptor beta chains from a single sample sequenced in a study of T-cell memory formation after mild COVID-19. Each CDR3 protein gets one entry after TCRdb re-called the 5' RACE reads with MiXCR. The sample lists over 450,000 distinct CDR3 sequences, 20% occurring once. Input material: PBMCs or a T cell subset sorted from them (not recorded which). The receptors were sampled from an adult woman who had mild COVID-19 (a few samples of this study predate the infection). Cell type and time point are not known.

This clonotype was detected only a few times. V and J are TRBV6-5 and TRBJ2-7; perhaps TRBD2 as D (5 bases). The CDR3 loop spans 15 amino acids. The V end was cut by 2 bases, the J end by 6 bases, with 17 bases between. The V gene's germline CDR1 is MNHEY and CDR2 SVGAGI. The DNA of the CDR3 is TGTGCCAGCAGTTACGGTATCGGGGAAGTCATCGAGCAGTACTTC. It encodes CASSYGIGEVIEQYF.

This clonotype was found a few times. The chain is built from TRBV7-2 and TRBJ2-7, with D perhaps matching TRBD1 or TRBD2 (6 bases each). This CDR3 has 16 amino acids. CDR1 is SGHTA, CDR2 FQGNSA, per germline. V lost 0 bases, J lost 4 bases, and 16 bases lay in between. The CDR3 DNA reads TGTGCCAGCAGCTTAGCGCATTGGCAGGGGAGGTACGAGCAGTACTTC. Protein sequence: CASSLAHWQGRYEQYF.

This clonotype was detected only once. The rearrangement links TRBV7-6 to TRBJ2-3, with D perhaps TRBD1 or TRBD2 (5 bases each). This CDR3 has 14 amino acids. Trimming removed 3 bases at V and 6 bases at J, with 13 bases between. In germline, CDR1 is SGHVS, CDR2 FNYEAQ. CDR3 sequence reads: CASSLGTFLDTQYF. CDR3 in DNA: TGTGCCAGCAGCTTGGGGACCTTCTTGGATACGCAGTATTTT.

CDR3 sequence reads: CASSQGPGTSGGLPLYF. CDR3 in DNA: TGCGCCAGCAGCCAAGGGCCCGGGACTAGCGGGGGCCTACCCCTGTATTTT. The gene calls are TRBV4-1 and TRBJ2-3; 14 nucleotides match TRBD2. V was clipped by 1 base and J by 14 bases; unmatched bases: 14. The germline V gene encodes CDR1 MGHRA and CDR2 YSYEKL. CDR3 length equals 17 residues.

This clonotype has only a few counts. This chain links TRBV20-1 with TRBJ2-7; D is uncertain. The CDR3 runs to 13 residues. Germline CDR1 reads DFQATT; CDR2 reads SNEGSKA (reference sequence). Trimming took 5 bases from V and 0 from J, leaving 11 bases between them. CDR3 sequence: CSARPPDSYEQYF. For the CDR3, the DNA is TGCAGTGCTCGTCCCCCGGACTCCTACGAGCAGTACTTC.

This chain joins TRBV9 and TRBJ2-1; TRBD2 might be the D (5 bases). The CDR3 is 17 residues long. Trimming removed 0 bases from V and 0 bases from J, with 13 bases in between. Germline-derived CDR1 and CDR2 are SGDLS and YYNGEE. CDR3 sequence: CASSVEGSAVSYNEQFF. The CDR3 DNA sequence: TGTGCCAGCAGCGTAGAAGGGTCAGCGGTCTCCTACAATGAGCAGTTCTTC. Looking up the rest from reference TRBV9 and TRBJ2-1 gives the full variable domain: DSGVTQTPKHLITATGQRVTLRCSPRSGDLSVYWYQQSLDQGLQFLIQYYNGEERAKGNILERFSAQQFPDLHSELNLSSLELGDSALYFCASSVEGSAVSYNEQFFGPGTRLTVL.

The chain is built from TRBV12-3 or TRBV12-4 and TRBJ1-1; 8 nucleotides line up with TRBD1. The CDR3 runs to 16 residues. With 6 bases clipped from V and 0 bases from J, the junction kept 9 bases outside the gene matches. CDR3 DNA sequence: TGTGCCAGCAGGCATGGACAGGGCAGCATGAACACTGAAGCTTTCTTT. It specifies CASRHGQGSMNTEAFF.

This clonotype was picked up a small number of times. The rearrangement links TRBV12-3 or TRBV12-4 to TRBJ2-5; 8 positions agree with TRBD2. This CDR3 spans 15 amino acids. Trimming cost V 3 bases and J 3 bases; bases outside gene matches: 6. The CDR3 DNA follows: TGTGCCAGCAGTTTGTGGGGAGCGGGGGAAGAGACCCAGTACTTC. Residues: CASSLWGAGEETQYF.

The rearrangement uses TRBV20-1 and TRBJ2-5, with 8 bases that match TRBD1. The length of the CDR3 is 13 residues. Germline V gives CDR1 DFQATT, CDR2 SNEGSKA (reference sequence). The V gene end was trimmed by 5 bases and the J gene end by 5 bases; junction bases not matched to a gene: 7. This CDR3 reads CSAGDRGRETQYF. The CDR3, as DNA: TGCAGTGCTGGCGACAGGGGCCGGGAGACCCAGTACTTC.

This clonotype was picked up a small number of times. The chain uses TRBV20-1 and TRBJ2-7; TRBD2 matches at 7 bases. Germline V lookup: CDR1 DFQATT, CDR2 SNEGSKA (reference sequence). V lost 6 bases and J lost 1; bases outside the gene matches: 6. The CDR3 sequence is 13 residues long. The CDR3 region has the DNA TGCAGTGCCTCCAGGCGGGGGTCCTACGAGCAGTACTTC. Its protein is CSASRRGSYEQYF.

The chain employs TRBV27 and TRBJ2-7; 9 bases are shared with TRBD1. The CDR3 has 13 amino acids. Germline V gene data show CDR1 as MNHEY and CDR2 as SMNVEV (reference sequence). V gave up 11 bases and J gave up 3 bases; unmatched junction bases: 8. This CDR3 reads CAVGTGSFYEQYF. In nucleotides, the CDR3 is TGTGCCGTCGGGACAGGGAGCTTCTACGAGCAGTACTTC.

The rearrangement joins TRBV3-1 to TRBJ1-5; maybe TRBD1 (5 bases). The V and J ends lost 3 bases and 4 bases respectively, with 13 bases between them. Per the germline V gene, CDR1 is LGHDT and CDR2 is YNNKEL (reference sequence). The CDR3 totals 15 residues. CDR3 nucleotide sequence: TGTGCCAGCAGCCAGGGCAGGGTTGAGAATCAGCCCCAGCATTTT. Amino acid sequence: CASSQGRVENQPQHF.

This clonotype occurred a few times. This chain uses TRBV19 with TRBJ2-7; 12 bases align to TRBD2. Trimming cost V 8 bases and J 2 bases; bases outside gene matches: 10. CDR1 is LNHDA, CDR2 SQIVND, per germline (reference sequence). There are 16 residues in the CDR3. CDR3 sequence: CASQSGTSGSPYEQYF. The CDR3 bases are TGTGCCAGTCAATCCGGGACTAGCGGGTCTCCCTACGAGCAGTACTTC.

This clonotype was counted between two and nine times. This sequence joins TRBV12-3 or TRBV12-4 and TRBJ2-1; D unclear. CDR3 length: 15 residues. Trimming removed 7 bases from V and 4 bases from J, with 17 bases in between. CDR3 loop: CASTLPELGYNEQFF. The CDR3 DNA sequence: TGTGCCAGCACCCTCCCCGAGCTGGGATACAATGAGCAGTTCTTC.

This clonotype was counted at least ten times. The V and J genes are TRBV7-2 and TRBJ2-1; D possibly corresponds to TRBD1 (6 bases). Germline V gives CDR1 SGHTA, CDR2 FQGNSA. V shed 5 bases and J shed 10 bases, with 15 bases lying between them. The CDR3 has 13 amino acids. The CDR3 bases are TGTGCCAGCAGCATGGACAGATTTGAGGAGCAGTTCTTC. This sequence encodes CASSMDRFEEQFF.

There are a few counts of this clonotype. The rearrangement joins TRBV24-1 to TRBJ2-3; D is undetermined. V was cut by 5 bases and J by 4 bases, with 9 bases left in between. From germline, CDR1 is KGHDR and CDR2 SFDVKD. CDR3 length: 13 amino acids. The CDR3 DNA reads TGTGCCACCAGTGTACCCGTTGCAGATACGCAGTATTTT. This sequence encodes CATSVPVADTQYF.

The chain couples TRBV5-1 to TRBJ1-5; 7 bases fit TRBD1. J lost 5 bases, V lost 6 bases, and 8 bases had no gene match. There are 14 residues in the CDR3. CDR1 SGHRS and CDR2 YFSETQ come from the germline V gene. The DNA of the CDR3 is TGCGCCAGCACGACCGGGACAGTCCATCAGCCCCAGCATTTT. It yields the protein CASTTGTVHQPQHF.

The chain employs TRBV29-1 and TRBJ2-6; D perhaps matches TRBD2 (7 bases). V lost 0 bases and J lost 4, with 13 bases in between. Germline V gives CDR1 SQVTM, CDR2 ANQGSEA. The CDR3 sequence is 16 residues long. The CDR3 region is CSVEDLRGLGANVLTF. The CDR3 nucleotides are TGCAGCGTTGAAGATCTGCGGGGGCTCGGGGCCAACGTCCTGACTTTC.

V is TRBV6-4 and J is TRBJ2-2; possible D gene TRBD1, 6 bases. Germline V CDR1 and CDR2: MRHNA, SNTAGT. The CDR3 has 14 residues. The V end was cut by 5 bases, the J end by 4 bases, with 11 bases between. This CDR3 reads CASSTGQSTGELFF. In nucleotides, the CDR3 is TGTGCCAGCAGTACGGGACAAAGCACCGGGGAGCTGTTTTTT.

This clonotype occurred a few times. V gene TRBV6-1 combines with J gene TRBJ1-1, with 9 positions matching TRBD1. Looked up from germline, CDR1 is MNHNS and CDR2 is SASEGT. V lost 0 bases and J lost 6; bases outside the gene matches: 5. This CDR3 is built from 15 residues. The CDR3 DNA sequence: TGTGCCAGCAGTGAAGCGGGGACAGGGTCCTCTGAAGCTTTCTTT. Protein sequence: CASSEAGTGSSEAFF.

This clonotype was detected a few times. This chain links TRBV12-3 or TRBV12-4 with TRBJ1-1; D remains ambiguous. The CDR3 contains 14 residues. Trimming pared 6 bases from V and 0 bases from J, leaving 11 bases between. CDR3 sequence reads: CASSFYGVNTEAFF. Here the CDR3 DNA reads TGTGCCAGCAGCTTCTACGGGGTGAACACTGAAGCTTTCTTT.